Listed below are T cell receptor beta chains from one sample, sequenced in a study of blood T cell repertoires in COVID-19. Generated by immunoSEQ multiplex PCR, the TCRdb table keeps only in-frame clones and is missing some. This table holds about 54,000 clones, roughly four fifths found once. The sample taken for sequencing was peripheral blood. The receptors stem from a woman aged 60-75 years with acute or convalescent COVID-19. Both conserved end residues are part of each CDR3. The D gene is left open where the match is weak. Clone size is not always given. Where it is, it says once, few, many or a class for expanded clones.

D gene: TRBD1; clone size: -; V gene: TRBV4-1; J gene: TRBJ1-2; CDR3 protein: CASSQEGASNYGYTF; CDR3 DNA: TGCGCCAGCAGTCAAGAGGGGGCCTCCAACTATGGCTACACCTTC
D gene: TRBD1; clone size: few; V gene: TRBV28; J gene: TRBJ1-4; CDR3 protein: CASSLRDRGSRGKLFF; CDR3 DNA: TGTGCCAGCAGTTTACGCGACAGGGGGTCCCGGGGAAAACTGTTTTTT
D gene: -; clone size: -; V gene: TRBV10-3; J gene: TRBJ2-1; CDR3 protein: CAISEQINEQFF; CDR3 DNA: TGTGCCATCAGTGAGCAGATCAATGAGCAGTTCTTC
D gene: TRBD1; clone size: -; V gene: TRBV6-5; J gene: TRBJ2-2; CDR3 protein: CASSRTGAGELFF; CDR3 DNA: TGTGCCAGCAGTCGGACAGGGGCCGGGGAGCTGTTTTTT
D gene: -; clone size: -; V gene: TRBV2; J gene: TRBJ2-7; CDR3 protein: CASSGGQPSYEQYF; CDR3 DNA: TGTGCCAGCAGTGGGGGCCAGCCCTCCTACGAGCAGTACTTC
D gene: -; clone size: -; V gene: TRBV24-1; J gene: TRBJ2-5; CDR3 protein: CATSDRSPAFGETQYF; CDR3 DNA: TGTGCCACCAGTGACCGCTCCCCTGCGTTCGGGGAGACCCAGTACTTC
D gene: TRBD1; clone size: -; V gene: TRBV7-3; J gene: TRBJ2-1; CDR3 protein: CASSSLVRQGEQFF; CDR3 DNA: TGTGCCAGCAGCTCCCTAGTAAGACAGGGGGAGCAGTTCTTC
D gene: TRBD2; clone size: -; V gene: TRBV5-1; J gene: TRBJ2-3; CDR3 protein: CATRTSGSTDTQYF; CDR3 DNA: TGCGCCACCAGGACTAGCGGGAGCACAGATACGCAGTATTTT
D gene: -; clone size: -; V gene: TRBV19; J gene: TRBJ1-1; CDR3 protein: CASSIGKGGITEAFF; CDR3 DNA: TGTGCCAGTAGTATAGGGAAGGGAGGCATCACTGAAGCTTTCTTT
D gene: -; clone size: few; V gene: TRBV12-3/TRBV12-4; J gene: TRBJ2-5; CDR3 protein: CASRAGAQETQYF; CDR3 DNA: TGTGCCAGCAGAGCAGGGGCCCAAGAGACCCAGTACTTC
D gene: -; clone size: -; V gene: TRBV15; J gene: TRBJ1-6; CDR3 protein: CATSRGRGSRGSPLHF; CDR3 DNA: TGTGCCACCAGCAGAGGCCGGGGGTCGAGGGGTTCACCCCTCCACTTT
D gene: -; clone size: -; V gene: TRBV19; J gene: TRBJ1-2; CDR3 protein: CASSIQSTAPNYGYTF; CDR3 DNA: TGTGCCAGTAGTATCCAGTCGACAGCTCCTAACTATGGCTACACCTTC
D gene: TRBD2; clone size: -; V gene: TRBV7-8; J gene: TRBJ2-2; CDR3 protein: CASSFGTSNTGELFF; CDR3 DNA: TGTGCCAGCAGCTTTGGGACTAGTAACACCGGGGAGCTGTTTTTT
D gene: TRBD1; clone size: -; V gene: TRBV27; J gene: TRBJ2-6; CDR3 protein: CASSPGTGNAGANVLTF; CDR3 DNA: TGTGCCAGCAGTCCCGGGACAGGGAACGCTGGGGCCAACGTCCTGACTTTC
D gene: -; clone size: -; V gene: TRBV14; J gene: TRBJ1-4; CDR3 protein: CASSHEREKLFF; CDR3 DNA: TGTGCCAGCAGCCATGAGAGAGAAAAACTGTTTTTT
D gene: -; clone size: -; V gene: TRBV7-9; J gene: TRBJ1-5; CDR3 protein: CASSLYNNQPQHF; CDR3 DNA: TGTGCCAGCAGCTTATATAACAATCAGCCCCAGCATTTT
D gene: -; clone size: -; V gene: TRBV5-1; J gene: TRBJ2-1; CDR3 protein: CASSLASPGYGIRSYNEQFF; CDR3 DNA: TGCGCCAGCAGCTTAGCTTCTCCGGGTTACGGGATAAGATCCTACAATGAGCAGTTCTTC
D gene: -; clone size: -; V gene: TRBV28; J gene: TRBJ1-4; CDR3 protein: CASSSPSTNEKLFF; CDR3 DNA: TGTGCCAGCAGTTCCCCGTCAACTAATGAAAAACTGTTTTTT
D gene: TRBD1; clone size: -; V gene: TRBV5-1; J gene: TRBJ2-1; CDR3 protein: CASSLGRQGVSYNEQFF; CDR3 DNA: TGCGCCAGCAGCTTGGGACGACAGGGGGTATCCTACAATGAGCAGTTCTTC
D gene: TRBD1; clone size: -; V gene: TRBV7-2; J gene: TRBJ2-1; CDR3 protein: CASSLGGQGHNEQFF; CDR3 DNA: TGTGCCAGCAGCTTAGGGGGACAGGGACACAATGAGCAGTTCTTC
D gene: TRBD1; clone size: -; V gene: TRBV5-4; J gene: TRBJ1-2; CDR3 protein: CASRADRAASNTF; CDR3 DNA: TGTGCCAGCAGAGCGGACAGGGCGGCGTCGAACACCTTC
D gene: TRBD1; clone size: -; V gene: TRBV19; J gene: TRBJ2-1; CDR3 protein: CASSMGQVYNEQFF; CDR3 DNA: TGTGCCAGTAGTATGGGACAGGTCTACAATGAGCAGTTCTTC
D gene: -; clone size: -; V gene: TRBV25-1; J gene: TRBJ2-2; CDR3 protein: CASSTQGSTGELFF; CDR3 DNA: TGTGCCAGCAGTACTCAGGGATCTACCGGGGAGCTGTTTTTT
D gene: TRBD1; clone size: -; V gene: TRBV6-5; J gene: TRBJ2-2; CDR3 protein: CASTTGFDTGELFF; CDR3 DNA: TGTGCCAGCACGACAGGGTTCGACACCGGGGAGCTGTTTTTT
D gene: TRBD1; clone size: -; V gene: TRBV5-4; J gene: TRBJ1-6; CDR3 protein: CASSSGTGGRISPLHF; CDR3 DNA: TGTGCCAGCAGCTCTGGTACAGGGGGCAGAATTTCACCCCTCCACTTT
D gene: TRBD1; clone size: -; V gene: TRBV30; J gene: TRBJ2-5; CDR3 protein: CAWSTGMGRGRQETQYF; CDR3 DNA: TGTGCCTGGAGCACGGGGATGGGCAGGGGGCGGCAAGAGACCCAGTACTTC
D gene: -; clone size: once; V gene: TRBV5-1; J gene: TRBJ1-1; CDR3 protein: CASSLSGGHTEAFF; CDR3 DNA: TGCGCCAGCAGCTTGTCGGGGGGGCACACTGAAGCTTTCTTT
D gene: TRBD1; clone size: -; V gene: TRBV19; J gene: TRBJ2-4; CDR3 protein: CASSIGQGTQAKNIQYF; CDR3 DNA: TGTGCCAGTAGTATTGGACAGGGGACCCAAGCCAAAAACATTCAGTACTTC
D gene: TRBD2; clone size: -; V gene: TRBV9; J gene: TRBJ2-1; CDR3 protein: CASSVVTSGRVEQFF; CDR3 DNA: TGTGCCAGCAGCGTAGTGACTAGCGGGAGGGTTGAGCAGTTCTTC
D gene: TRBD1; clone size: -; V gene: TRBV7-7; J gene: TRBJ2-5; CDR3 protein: CASSFGTAQETQYF; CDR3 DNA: TGTGCTAGCAGCTTCGGGACAGCGCAAGAGACCCAGTACTTC
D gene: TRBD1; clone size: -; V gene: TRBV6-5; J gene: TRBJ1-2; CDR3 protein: CASLGQVASNYGYTF; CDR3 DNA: TGTGCCAGTTTGGGACAGGTCGCCTCTAACTATGGCTACACCTTC
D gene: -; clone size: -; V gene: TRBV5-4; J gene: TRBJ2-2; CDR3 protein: CASSTGTPNTGELFF; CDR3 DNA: TGTGCCAGCAGCACCGGGACACCTAACACCGGGGAGCTGTTTTTT
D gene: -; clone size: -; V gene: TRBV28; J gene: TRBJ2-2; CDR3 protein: CASSFKRRLNTGELFF; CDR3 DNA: TGTGCCAGCAGTTTTAAGAGGCGGCTGAACACCGGGGAGCTGTTTTTT
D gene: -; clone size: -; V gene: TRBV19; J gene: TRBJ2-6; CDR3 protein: CASSTQGSGANVLTF; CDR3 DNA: TGTGCCAGTAGTACACAGGGCTCTGGGGCCAACGTCCTGACTTTC
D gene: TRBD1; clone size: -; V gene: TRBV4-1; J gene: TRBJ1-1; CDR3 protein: CASSQEWDSENTEAFF; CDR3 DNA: TGCGCCAGCAGCCAAGAGTGGGACAGTGAGAACACTGAAGCTTTCTTT
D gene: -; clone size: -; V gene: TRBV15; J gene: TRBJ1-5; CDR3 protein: CATSREDRHQPQHF; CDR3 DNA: TGTGCCACCAGCAGAGAGGACAGACATCAGCCCCAGCATTTT
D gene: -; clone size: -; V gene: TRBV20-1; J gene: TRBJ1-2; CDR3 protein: CSASTPGRDGYTF; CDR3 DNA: TGCAGTGCTAGTACCCCAGGCAGGGATGGCTACACCTTC
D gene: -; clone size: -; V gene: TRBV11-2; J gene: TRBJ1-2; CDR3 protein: CASSLAINYGYTF; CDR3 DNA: TGTGCCAGCAGCCTTGCTATTAACTATGGCTACACCTTC
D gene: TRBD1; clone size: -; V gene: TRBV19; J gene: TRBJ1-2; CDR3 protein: CASSARQGTYGYTF; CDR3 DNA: TGTGCCAGTAGTGCCAGACAGGGTACTTATGGCTACACCTTC
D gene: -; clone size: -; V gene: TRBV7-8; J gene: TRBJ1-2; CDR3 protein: CASSPVVRQSLSYGYTF; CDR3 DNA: TGTGCCAGCAGCCCAGTTGTACGACAGTCTCTTAGCTATGGCTACACCTTC
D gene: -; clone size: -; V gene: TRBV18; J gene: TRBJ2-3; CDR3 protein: CASSLHKDTQYF; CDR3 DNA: TGTGCCAGCTCACTACACAAAGATACGCAGTATTTT
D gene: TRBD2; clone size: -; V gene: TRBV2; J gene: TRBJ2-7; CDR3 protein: CASSGGLAYEQYF; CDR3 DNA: TGTGCCAGCAGTGGAGGACTAGCCTACGAGCAGTACTTC
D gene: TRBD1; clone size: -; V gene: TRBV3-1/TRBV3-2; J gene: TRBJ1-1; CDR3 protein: CASSDRGNTEAFF; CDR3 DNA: TGTGCCAGCAGTGACAGGGGGAACACTGAAGCTTTCTTT